This T cell receptor beta chain was identified in a study of blood T cells in healthy people across ages. A J-beta primer mix and a sample-barcoded 5' primer were used in a second PCR of about 6 to 12 cycles. TCRdb passed the 5' RACE reads through MiXCR, listing each CDR3 protein once. The sample shows 600,000 to 1,000,000 distinct CDR3 sequences, 25% of them seen only once. This CDR3 has 13 residues. Germline CDR1 is SGHTA and CDR2 is FQGNSA. V was clipped by 2 bases and J by 3 bases, with 7 bases between them. This clonotype was seen more than once but under ten times. The sample also formed part of further work on T cells of mothers and their children.

V gene TRBV7-2 combines with J gene TRBJ2-5, with D uncertain. The sequenced material came from blood. The sequence was obtained from a boy younger than 18 in good health. The CDR3 coding sequence is TGTGCCAGCAGCTTAATGACAAAAGAGACCCAGTACTTC. As protein: CASSLMTKETQYF.